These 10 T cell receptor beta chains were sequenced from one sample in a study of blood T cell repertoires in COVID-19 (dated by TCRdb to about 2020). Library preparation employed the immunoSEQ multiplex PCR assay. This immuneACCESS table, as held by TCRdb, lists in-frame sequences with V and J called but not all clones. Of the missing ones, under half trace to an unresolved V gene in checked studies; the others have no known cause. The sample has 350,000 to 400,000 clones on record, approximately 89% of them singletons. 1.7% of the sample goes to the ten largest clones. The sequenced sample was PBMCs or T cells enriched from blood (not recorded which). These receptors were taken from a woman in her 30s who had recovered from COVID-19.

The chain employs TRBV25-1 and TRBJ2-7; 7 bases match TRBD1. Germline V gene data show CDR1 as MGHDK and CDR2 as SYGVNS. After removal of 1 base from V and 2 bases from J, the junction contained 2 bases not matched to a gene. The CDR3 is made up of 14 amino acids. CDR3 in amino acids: CASSELGTAYEQYF. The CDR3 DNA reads TGTGCCAGCAGTGAATTAGGGACAGCCTACGAGCAGTACTTC.

CDR3 nucleotide sequence: TGTGCCAGTAGTATGGCAGGGGGCGCGGAGACCCAGTACTTC. Its protein product is CASSMAGGAETQYF. J is TRBJ2-5 and V is TRBV19, with 8 bases that match TRBD1. Per the germline V gene, CDR1 is LNHDA and CDR2 is SQIVND (reference sequence). V shed 3 bases, J shed 5 bases, and the junction held 5 bases outside the gene matches. The CDR3 covers 14 residues.

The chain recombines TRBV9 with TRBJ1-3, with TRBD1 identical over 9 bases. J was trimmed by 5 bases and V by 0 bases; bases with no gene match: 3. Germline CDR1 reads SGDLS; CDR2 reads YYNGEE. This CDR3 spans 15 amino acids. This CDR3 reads CASSVGDRDRNTIYF. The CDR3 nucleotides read TGTGCCAGCAGCGTAGGGGACAGGGATAGAAACACCATATATTTT.

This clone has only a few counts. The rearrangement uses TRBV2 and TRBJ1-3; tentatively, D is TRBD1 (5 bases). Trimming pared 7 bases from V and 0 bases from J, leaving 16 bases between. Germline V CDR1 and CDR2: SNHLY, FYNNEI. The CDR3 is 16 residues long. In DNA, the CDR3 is TGTGCCAGCAAGGAAGGGGCCGCGAGCTCTGGAAACACCATATATTTT. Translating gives CASKEGAASSGNTIYF. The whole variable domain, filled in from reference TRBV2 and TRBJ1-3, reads EPEVTQTPSHQVTQMGQEVILRCVPISNHLYFYWYRQILGQKVEFLVSFYNNEISEKSEIFDDQFSVERPDGSNFTLKIRSTKLEDSAMYFCASKEGAASSGNTIYFGEGSWLTVV.

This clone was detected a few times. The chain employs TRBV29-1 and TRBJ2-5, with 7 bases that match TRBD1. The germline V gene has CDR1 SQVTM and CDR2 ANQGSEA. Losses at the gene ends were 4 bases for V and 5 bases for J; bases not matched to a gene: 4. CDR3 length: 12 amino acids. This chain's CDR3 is CSVATGMETQYF. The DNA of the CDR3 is TGCAGCGTTGCGACAGGGATGGAGACCCAGTACTTC.

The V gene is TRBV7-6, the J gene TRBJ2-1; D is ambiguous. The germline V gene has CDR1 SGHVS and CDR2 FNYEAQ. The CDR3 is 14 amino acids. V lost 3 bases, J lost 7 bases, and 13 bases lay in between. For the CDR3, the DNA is TGTGCCAGCAGCTTGGTCTTAGCCGGGAATGAGCAGTTCTTC. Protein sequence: CASSLVLAGNEQFF.

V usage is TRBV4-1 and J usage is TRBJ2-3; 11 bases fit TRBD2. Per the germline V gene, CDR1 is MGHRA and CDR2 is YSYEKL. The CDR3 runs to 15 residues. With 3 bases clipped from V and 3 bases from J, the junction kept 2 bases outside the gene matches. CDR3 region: CASSQRLAGTDTQYF. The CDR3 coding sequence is TGCGCCAGCAGCCAGCGACTAGCGGGGACAGATACGCAGTATTTT.

The DNA for the CDR3 is TGTGCCAGCACCCCACGGTCAGCGGACTCCTACGAGCAGTACTTC. Translating gives CASTPRSADSYEQYF. The chain employs TRBV6-6 and TRBJ2-7; possible D gene TRBD2, 5 bases. V was pared by 7 bases and J by 0 bases, with 16 bases between. CDR1 is MNHNY and CDR2 is SVGAGI in the germline V gene (reference sequence). The CDR3 length is 15 residues.

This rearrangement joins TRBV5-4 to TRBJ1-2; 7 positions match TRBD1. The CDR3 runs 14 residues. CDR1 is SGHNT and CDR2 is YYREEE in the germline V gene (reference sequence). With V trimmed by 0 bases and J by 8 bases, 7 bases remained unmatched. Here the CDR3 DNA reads TGTGCCAGCAGCTTGGACAGGGGTGAATGGGGCTACACCTTC. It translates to CASSLDRGEWGYTF.

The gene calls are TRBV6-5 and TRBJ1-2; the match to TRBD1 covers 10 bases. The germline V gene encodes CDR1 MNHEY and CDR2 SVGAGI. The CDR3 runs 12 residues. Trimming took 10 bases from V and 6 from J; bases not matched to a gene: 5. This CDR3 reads CAIRQGAHGYTF. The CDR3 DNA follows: TGTGCCATCCGACAGGGGGCCCATGGCTACACCTTC.